These T cell receptor beta chains were read from a single sample in a study of glioma-infiltrating T cells. TCRdb ran MiXCR on the multiplex PCR reads and lists one entry per CDR3 protein. The table lists several thousand distinct CDR3 sequences, over 25% of them singletons. Material: glioma tissue, nonneoplastic brain tissue, or PBMCs (not recorded which). These receptors originate from a human donor with low-grade glioma or glioblastoma, undergoing nonglioma brain surgery, or in good health (not recorded which). Both conserved end residues are part of each CDR3. Fields, in order: clone size, V gene, D gene, J gene, CDR3 DNA, CDR3 protein. A D gene is named only where the DNA matches it firmly. Clone size is given for some rows only: seen once, a few or many times, or a class if the clone is expanded.

abundance: many
v_gene: TRBV12-3/TRBV12-4
d_gene: TRBD1
j_gene: TRBJ2-3
CDR3nt: TGTGCCAGCAGTTCCGACAGGGGTGGGCACGGGGATACGCAGTATTTT
CDR3aa: CASSSDRGGHGDTQYF

abundance: few
v_gene: TRBV12-3/TRBV12-4
d_gene: TRBD2
j_gene: TRBJ2-4
CDR3nt: TGTGCCAGCAGTTTGGGAGGGGCCAAAAACATTCAGTACTTC
CDR3aa: CASSLGGAKNIQYF

abundance: many
v_gene: TRBV7-6
d_gene: .
j_gene: TRBJ2-1
CDR3nt: TGTGCCAGCAGCGGGGCGAAAGCCACCCTTGTGAATGAGCAGTTCTTC
CDR3aa: CASSGAKATLVNEQFF

abundance: many
v_gene: TRBV7-2
d_gene: TRBD1
j_gene: TRBJ2-6
CDR3nt: TGTGCCAGCAGCTTCGGACAGGGGGTATCGGGGGCCAACGTCCTGACTTTC
CDR3aa: CASSFGQGVSGANVLTF

abundance: many
v_gene: TRBV18
d_gene: .
j_gene: TRBJ2-7
CDR3nt: TGTGCCAGCTCACCGGGTAGCCCACGGGGCGAGCAGTACTTC
CDR3aa: CASSPGSPRGEQYF

abundance: few
v_gene: TRBV7-8
d_gene: TRBD1
j_gene: TRBJ2-5
CDR3nt: TGTGCCAGCAGCTCGATACTACCGGGACAGGGGGAGACCCAGTACTTC
CDR3aa: CASSSILPGQGETQYF

abundance: many
v_gene: TRBV7-9
d_gene: .
j_gene: TRBJ2-1
CDR3nt: TGTGCCAGCAGCTTAGGACAGAGCTACAATGAGCAGTTCTTC
CDR3aa: CASSLGQSYNEQFF

abundance: .
v_gene: TRBV15
d_gene: .
j_gene: TRBJ1-6
CDR3nt: TGTGCAACCAGCAGACCCCAGAGATATAATTCACCCCTAAACTTT
CDR3aa: CATSRPQRYNSPLNF

abundance: many
v_gene: TRBV7-2
d_gene: TRBD1
j_gene: TRBJ1-4
CDR3nt: TGTGCCAGCAGCCTCGGGGACAGGGGTAGTGAAAAACTGTTTTTT
CDR3aa: CASSLGDRGSEKLFF

abundance: few
v_gene: TRBV6-5
d_gene: .
j_gene: TRBJ1-5
CDR3nt: TGTGCCAGCAGAGCACAGGTGATGGGCAATCAGCCCCAGCATTTT
CDR3aa: CASRAQVMGNQPQHF

abundance: .
v_gene: TRBV6-2/TRBV6-3
d_gene: .
j_gene: TRBJ1-1
CDR3nt: TGTGCCAGCAGGTTCGCTCTTCTCGATATCCTGCAAGCTTTCTTT
CDR3aa: CASRFALLDILQAFF

abundance: large
v_gene: TRBV28
d_gene: .
j_gene: TRBJ1-5
CDR3nt: TGTGCCAGCAGTTGGAGGGGCGACGGCAATCAGCCCCAGCATTTT
CDR3aa: CASSWRGDGNQPQHF

abundance: medium-sized
v_gene: TRBV18
d_gene: .
j_gene: TRBJ1-1
CDR3nt: TGTGCCAGCTCACTCCGTACAGGAGGGACTGAAGCTTTCTTT
CDR3aa: CASSLRTGGTEAFF

abundance: large
v_gene: TRBV27
d_gene: .
j_gene: TRBJ2-7
CDR3nt: TGTGCCAGCAGTTTATCGCATTTCCAGGGGGGCAGTTGGGAGCAGTACTTC
CDR3aa: CASSLSHFQGGSWEQYF

abundance: medium-sized
v_gene: TRBV6-6
d_gene: .
j_gene: TRBJ1-3
CDR3nt: TGTGCCAGCAGTTACTCGACCATCTCTGGAAACACCATATATTTT
CDR3aa: CASSYSTISGNTIYF

abundance: many
v_gene: TRBV2
d_gene: .
j_gene: TRBJ2-3
CDR3nt: TGTGCCAGCCGCCCCCGGGGGCTAGGACGAAGCACAGATACGCAGTATTTT
CDR3aa: CASRPRGLGRSTDTQYF

abundance: medium-sized
v_gene: TRBV28
d_gene: TRBD2
j_gene: TRBJ2-1
CDR3nt: TGTGCCAGCAGTTTAGGGACTAGCGAGGCCAATGAGCAGTTCTTC
CDR3aa: CASSLGTSEANEQFF

abundance: medium-sized
v_gene: TRBV25-1
d_gene: .
j_gene: TRBJ2-5
CDR3nt: TGTGCCAGCAGTGAAAGGGGCCGCCCCTGGCTCGGCCAGTACTTC
CDR3aa: CASSERGRPWLGQYF

abundance: medium-sized
v_gene: TRBV25-1
d_gene: .
j_gene: TRBJ2-5
CDR3nt: TGTGCCAGCAATTCCCAGATCCAAGAGACCCAGTACTTC
CDR3aa: CASNSQIQETQYF

abundance: medium-sized
v_gene: TRBV20-1
d_gene: TRBD2
j_gene: TRBJ2-7
CDR3nt: TGCAGTGCTAGAGGTTGGCGGGAGGAGGAGCACGAGCAGTACTTC
CDR3aa: CSARGWREEEHEQYF

abundance: many
v_gene: TRBV28
d_gene: TRBD2
j_gene: TRBJ2-7
CDR3nt: TGTGCCAGCAGGAGAGGACTAGCGTCGGACGAGCAGTACTTC
CDR3aa: CASRRGLASDEQYF

abundance: many
v_gene: TRBV7-7
d_gene: TRBD2
j_gene: TRBJ2-5
CDR3nt: TGTGCTAGCAGCTCGAGGACTAGCGGGAGTGGGACCCAGTACTTC
CDR3aa: CASSSRTSGSGTQYF

abundance: .
v_gene: TRBV5-6
d_gene: TRBD1
j_gene: TRBJ2-1
CDR3nt: TGTGCCAGCAGCTTGACGGGACAGACGATCTACAATGAGCAGTTCTTC
CDR3aa: CASSLTGQTIYNEQFF

abundance: medium-sized
v_gene: TRBV7-2
d_gene: .
j_gene: TRBJ1-1
CDR3nt: TGTGCCAGCAGCTTAGACCTCAATAGTATTGGAGCTTTCTTT
CDR3aa: CASSLDLNSIGAFF

abundance: many
v_gene: TRBV7-2
d_gene: TRBD1
j_gene: TRBJ2-6
CDR3nt: TGTGCCAGCAGCCCGGGACAGGGGATTACTGGGGCCAACGTCCTGACTTTC
CDR3aa: CASSPGQGITGANVLTF

abundance: .
v_gene: TRBV27
d_gene: .
j_gene: TRBJ1-6
CDR3nt: TGTGCCAGCAGACCGGAACAGACAACTTCCCCCCTCCACTTT
CDR3aa: CASRPEQTTSPLHF

abundance: many
v_gene: TRBV4-3
d_gene: .
j_gene: TRBJ1-6
CDR3nt: TGCGCCAGCAGCCAATACAGAGCAGGAAATTCACCCCTCCACTTT
CDR3aa: CASSQYRAGNSPLHF

abundance: many
v_gene: TRBV7-2
d_gene: .
j_gene: TRBJ1-1
CDR3nt: TGTGCCAGCAGCTTAGCCGGCGGTTACACTGAAGCTTTCTTT
CDR3aa: CASSLAGGYTEAFF

abundance: many
v_gene: TRBV7-2
d_gene: .
j_gene: TRBJ2-1
CDR3nt: TGTGCCAGCAGCCCTGGAATGGCCTCGTCCGGTGAGCAGTTCTTC
CDR3aa: CASSPGMASSGEQFF

abundance: medium-sized
v_gene: TRBV20-1
d_gene: TRBD2
j_gene: TRBJ2-3
CDR3nt: TGCAGTGCTTACCCTAGCGGGAGCACAGATACGCAGTATTTT
CDR3aa: CSAYPSGSTDTQYF

abundance: many
v_gene: TRBV9
d_gene: TRBD2
j_gene: TRBJ2-7
CDR3nt: TGTGCCAGCAGCGTCGGACTAGCGGCCACCTACGAGCAGTACTTC
CDR3aa: CASSVGLAATYEQYF

abundance: many
v_gene: TRBV4-2
d_gene: .
j_gene: TRBJ2-3
CDR3nt: TGTGCCAGCAGCAGGATGGGAGGAGATACGCAGTATTTT
CDR3aa: CASSRMGGDTQYF